This T cell receptor (beta chain) was found in a study of identical twins. For this clonotype: Its antigen is not identified.

The length of the CDR3 is 10 residues. Trimming left V 3 bases short and J 7 bases short, with 7 bases between. The germline V gene encodes CDR1 DFQATT and CDR2 SNEGSKA (reference sequence). All donors comprised healthy Caucasians. Study-wide findings and caveats: Whereas memory repertoires showed no such difference, abundant cord blood beta clonotypes carried fewer insertions.

From the 5' RACE reads, TCRdb called clonotypes with MiXCR, one entry per CDR3 protein. The sample yields fewer than 650,000 distinct CDR3 sequences, approximately 10% seen once. Separately, the same data were catalogued under a study of yellow fever vaccine responses in identical twins.

Sequenced material: PBMCs. This clonotype was sampled from a woman aged 18-30 years in good health. The chain couples TRBV20-1 to TRBJ2-7; unclear D gene. In DNA form, the CDR3 reads TGCAGTGCTAGTTTGGAAGAGCAGTACTTC. Amino acid sequence: CSASLEEQYF.